The entry below gives a single T cell receptor beta chain sequence along with its context. Its antigen remains unidentified. At one end the junction does not follow the germline gene, possibly because of a read error. Template switching by 5'RACE produced TCR cDNA, adding a universal primer site and UMIs. TCRdb ran MiXCR on the 5' RACE reads and lists one entry per CDR3 protein. The sample holds under 200,000 distinct CDR3 sequences, about 7% seen once. This sample is part of a study of T cells after yellow fever vaccination. Study as a whole: Preparing low-cell-number fractions relied on SMART-Seq v4 Ultra Low Input. The study, taken as a whole, reports: Reappearing after the booster were most of the clones from primary vaccination (almost 97% CD4, about 87% CD8). Compared with primary, the secondary response was weaker and peaked at day 5, not 15.

The CDR3 runs 15 residues. The rearrangement joins TRBV12-3 or TRBV12-4 to TRBJ2-7; D perhaps matches TRBD1 (5 bases). The TCR comes from a man between 18 and 29 years old who received the YFV17D yellow fever vaccine. This specimen was CD4+ T cells sorted from PBMCs, taken roughly 5 days after the first yellow fever vaccination. This CDR3 reads CTSSYYRTQSYEQYF. CDR3 bases: TGTACCAGCAGTTATTACAGGACCCAATCCTACGAGCAGTACTTC.